This T cell receptor (beta chain) was captured by sequencing in a study of cytomegalovirus exposure and HLA in healthy donors. Study-level background: Of roughly 400 genotyped donors, roughly 81% grouped in the Caucasian-associated ancestry cluster. Study observations and caveats: In a later analysis, V- and J-gene trimming of beta chains associated with a DCLRE1C missense variant, replicated independently. In an earlier analysis, productive rearrangement rates for most beta V segments clustered near 90% or 30%. 87-base-pair reads could not separate some V segments, including TRBV6-2 and TRBV6-3.

Worth noting for this clone: Its antigen remains unknown.

13 Jbeta primers and 60 Vbeta primers were used for the PCR. Profiling relied on immunoSEQ multiplex PCR, and the TCRdb table lists in-frame clones only, not all of them. Here the sample spans some 180,000 clones, 79% being singletons. V lost 6 bases and J 6 bases, leaving 14 bases between the germline ends. The length of the CDR3 is 13 residues. Germline CDR1 SGHVS, CDR2 FNYEAQ. This chain joins TRBV7-6 and TRBJ1-2; TRBD1 is a possible D gene (5 bases). This TCR was sampled from a woman aged 25 to 39 in good health and CMV-seropositive. Sequenced input: PBMCs. The CDR3 DNA reads as TGTGCCAGCAGTCGTCCTGCAGGGAATGGCTACACCTTC. This encodes CASSRPAGNGYTF.